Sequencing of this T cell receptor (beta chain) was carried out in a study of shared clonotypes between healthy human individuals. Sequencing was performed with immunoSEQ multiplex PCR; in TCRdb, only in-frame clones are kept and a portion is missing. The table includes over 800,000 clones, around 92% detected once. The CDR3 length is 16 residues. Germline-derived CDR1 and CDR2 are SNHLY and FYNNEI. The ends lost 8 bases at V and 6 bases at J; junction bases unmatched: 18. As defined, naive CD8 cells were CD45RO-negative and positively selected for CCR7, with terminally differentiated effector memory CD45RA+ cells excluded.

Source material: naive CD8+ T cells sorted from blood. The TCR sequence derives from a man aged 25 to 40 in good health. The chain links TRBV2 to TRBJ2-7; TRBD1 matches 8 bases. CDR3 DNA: TGTGCCAGCGAGCAATCCCCTGCCCAGGGGGCCCTCGAGCAGTACTTC. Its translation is CASEQSPAQGALEQYF.